A selection of T cell receptor beta chains follows, all from one sample in a study of T cells after posttransplantation cyclophosphamide. This table comes from immunoSEQ multiplex PCR, and its TCRdb copy is limited to in-frame clones, with some not included. This sample comprises some 50,000 clones, none seen once only. Sequences were obtained from PBMCs. Receptor source: a man in his forties or fifties in good health, CMV-negative, and a related stem cell transplant donor. Each CDR3 is given with its conserved first and last residue. The order of the fields is J gene, V gene, CDR3 protein.

>TRBJ1-1|TRBV6-5
CASSLGRQAFF
>TRBJ1-1|TRBV29-1
CSVGQGNTEAFF
>TRBJ2-5|TRBV7-2
CASSLIREETQYF
>TRBJ2-5|TRBV11-2
CASSFGDSGRQYF
>TRBJ2-3|TRBV5-1
CASSLRLAESTDTQYF
>TRBJ2-4|TRBV4-1
CASSQGQQRGKNIQYF
>TRBJ2-3|TRBV9
CASSAGWGEDTQYF
>TRBJ2-7|TRBV2
CASREQGALSYEQYF
>TRBJ2-7|TRBV28
CASSFGEANSYEQYF
>TRBJ2-3|TRBV5-1
CASSLDIGTGDTQYF
>TRBJ1-2|TRBV7-2
CASSLGGRDWAGSYGYTF
>TRBJ1-1|TRBV30
CAWSAQGDTEAFF
>TRBJ1-5|TRBV7-4
CASSPEGQGDQPQHF
>TRBJ1-1|TRBV6-6
CASSYSSEMNTEAFF
>TRBJ2-5|TRBV6-5
CASHTGGDQETQYF
>TRBJ2-2|TRBV5-4
CASSLDPVADNTGELFF
>TRBJ2-2|TRBV6-5
CASSYRRGGELFF
>TRBJ2-7|TRBV6-6
CASSYQGVAYEQYF
>TRBJ2-6|TRBV6-1
CASSELAGHSGANVLTF
>TRBJ2-3|TRBV27
CASSELGRGDTQYF
>TRBJ2-7|TRBV7-2
CASSPTGYEQYF
>TRBJ2-7|TRBV19
CASSIEGTGPPSEQYF
>.|TRBV27
CASSSLTSGVTYEQYF
>TRBJ2-2|TRBV7-6
CASSLVESGELFF
>TRBJ2-7|TRBV14
CASSDNRLAQIYEQYF
>TRBJ2-7|TRBV4-1
CASSSSKPGTLYEQYF
>TRBJ2-7|TRBV6-6
CAAGDTREQYF
>TRBJ2-2|TRBV9
CASSRGRASVHTGELFF
>TRBJ1-2|TRBV6-1
CASSARGDGYGYTF
>TRBJ2-1|TRBV18
CASYPGTANNNEQFF
>TRBJ2-3|TRBV29-1
CSVRGIAGITDTQYF
>TRBJ1-1|TRBV5-4
CASSLAQGGTEAFF
>TRBJ1-2|TRBV19
CASQLQGQGGGYTF
>TRBJ2-3|TRBV18
CASSPRRLAGAADTQYF
>TRBJ2-7|TRBV27
CASSRQGGYEQYF
>TRBJ1-4|TRBV28
CASSLGGWYPATNEKLFF
>TRBJ2-5|TRBV7-3
CASSLMPSVETQYF
>TRBJ1-2|TRBV19
CASSIPGGADGYTF
>TRBJ2-4|TRBV14
CASSPLTGLAKNIQYF
>TRBJ1-1|TRBV7-2
CASSLTGTTTEAFF
>TRBJ1-2|TRBV27
CASSLSGGTNGYTF
>TRBJ2-1|TRBV28
CASSRQGIGPDNEQFF
>TRBJ2-7|TRBV6-1
CASSEAGSLTYEQYF
>TRBJ1-1|TRBV28
CASSQTGTEAFF
>TRBJ2-7|TRBV30
CAWAGTASSYEQYF
>TRBJ2-7|TRBV9
CASSLAQGGSSYEQYF
>TRBJ2-7|TRBV19
CASSSRQGYEQYF
>TRBJ2-2|TRBV27
CASSRGRTGELFF
>TRBJ1-5|TRBV6-6
CASSSLGQGTQPQHF
>TRBJ1-4|TRBV11-2
CASSLVGTANEKLFF